A single sample gave rise to the 2 T cell receptor beta chains below, sequenced in a study of T cells in tuberculosis. TCRdb's copy holds only in-frame clones and misses some; the assay was immunoSEQ multiplex PCR. The table lists 30,000 to 40,000 clones, more than 85% of them singletons. Input material: PBMCs. The receptor source for this set is a donor aged 10-29 years with latent tuberculosis or without tuberculosis infection.

V gene TRBV28 combines with J gene TRBJ2-2; D is unclear. Trimming removed 3 bases from V and 7 bases from J, with 21 bases in between. Germline assignment: CDR1 MDHEN and CDR2 SYDVKM. This CDR3 is built from 17 residues. Written as DNA, the CDR3 is TGTGCCAGCAGTTTGCCCACGGGTAAAACCGCAAACGGGGAGCTGTTTTTT. Its protein product is CASSLPTGKTANGELFF.

The genes are TRBV15 and TRBJ2-7, with TRBD2 matching 7 bases. The CDR3 length is 18 residues. CDR1 and CDR2 from the germline V gene are LNHNV and YYDKDF (reference sequence). With 0 bases clipped from V and 2 bases from J, the junction kept 13 bases outside the gene matches. CDR3 sequence: CATSRDRPTGGTTYEQYF. The CDR3 DNA is TGTGCCACCAGCAGAGATCGCCCAACAGGCGGGACTACCTACGAGCAGTACTTC.